These 2 T cell receptor beta chains came from one sample sequenced in a study of stem cell transplantation in POMP-related autoinflammatory disease. The assay was immunoSEQ multiplex PCR, and TCRdb's table has in-frame clones only and misses some. Of 25,000 to 30,000 clones listed, roughly 80% are singletons. Sequencing used CD4+ T cells from PBMCs, obtained before stem cell transplantation. All receptors derive from a human donor with POMP-related autoinflammation and immune dysregulation (PRAID).

This chain joins TRBV7-9 and TRBJ2-7; D call uncertain. The germline CDR1 and CDR2 sequences are SEHNR and FQNEAQ (reference sequence). Trimming removed 1 base at V and 5 bases at J, with 6 bases between. The CDR3 runs 12 residues. In DNA, the CDR3 is TGTGCCAGCAGCTTAGACACAAACGAGCAGTACTTC. The encoded protein is CASSLDTNEQYF.

V and J are TRBV4-1 and TRBJ2-5, with a possible D match to TRBD1 (5 bases). Germline V lookup: CDR1 MGHRA, CDR2 YSYEKL. V dropped 0 bases and J dropped 4 bases, with 12 bases sitting between them. The CDR3 consists of 15 residues. CDR3: CASSQEGLWGETQYF. The CDR3 DNA is TGCGCCAGCAGCCAAGAGGGGCTCTGGGGAGAGACCCAGTACTTC.